What follows are 27 T cell receptor beta chains derived from one specimen sequenced in a study of T cell responses to AZD1222 COVID-19 vaccine. Only in-frame clones appear in the TCRdb table, and some are missing; sequencing was by immunoSEQ multiplex PCR. The table shows tens of thousands of clones, with roughly 80% occurring only once. The starting material was peripheral blood, obtained on day 0 of AZD1222 vaccination. The receptors stem from an adult in good health.

The V gene is TRBV9, the J gene TRBJ1-5, with a weak D call TRBD1 (6 bases). Trimming shortened V by 4 bases and J by 0 bases, and 20 bases separated the two germline ends. The CDR3 loop spans 18 amino acids. Germline V gene data show CDR1 as SGDLS and CDR2 as YYNGEE. The CDR3: CASSPRRGRDNSNQPQHF. For the CDR3, the DNA is TGTGCCAGCAGCCCAAGGAGGGGTAGGGACAATAGCAATCAGCCCCAGCATTTT.

The rearrangement links TRBV2 to TRBJ1-3; TRBD1 matches at 9 bases. The germline V gene encodes CDR1 SNHLY and CDR2 FYNNEI. The CDR3 consists of 16 residues. Trimming removed 5 bases from V and 0 bases from J; junction bases left unmatched: 5. Written as DNA, the CDR3 is TGTGCCAGCAGTTTCGGGACAGGGCACTCTGGAAACACCATATATTTT. This encodes CASSFGTGHSGNTIYF.

The rearrangement links TRBV19 to TRBJ1-1; TRBD1 matches 9 bases. The CDR3 sequence is 17 residues long. With V trimmed by 5 bases and J by 0 bases, 10 bases remained unmatched. Looked up from germline, CDR1 is LNHDA and CDR2 is SQIVND (reference sequence). The CDR3 DNA follows: TGTGCCAGTAGTGGAAGGACAGGGGCGGTCATGAACACTGAAGCTTTCTTT. This gives the protein CASSGRTGAVMNTEAFF. Based on the CDR3 plus reference TRBV19 and TRBJ1-1, the full variable domain is DGGITQSPKYLFRKEGQNVTLSCEQNLNHDAMYWYRQDPGQGLRLIYYSQIVNDFQKGDIAEGYSVSREKKESFPLTVTSAQKNPTAFYLCASSGRTGAVMNTEAFFGQGTRLTVV.

The chain recombines TRBV28 with TRBJ2-1; D perhaps matches TRBD1 (5 bases). CDR3 length equals 15 residues. V was shortened by 1 base and J by 6 bases, with 13 bases between the two germline ends. Germline V gene data show CDR1 as MDHEN and CDR2 as SYDVKM. CDR3 loop: CASSLFQGTGNEQFF. For the CDR3, the DNA is TGTGCCAGCAGTTTATTTCAGGGAACGGGCAATGAGCAGTTCTTC.

V gene TRBV10-2 combines with J gene TRBJ2-1, with a possible D match to TRBD2 (5 bases). The CDR3 has 16 residues. In germline, CDR1 is WSHSY, CDR2 SAAADI. V was pared by 6 bases and J by 1 base, with 16 bases between. The CDR3 loop is CASSPTDSPSYNEQFF. CDR3 nucleotides: TGCGCCAGCAGCCCCACGGACTCGCCATCCTACAATGAGCAGTTCTTC.

This chain links TRBV7-8 with TRBJ2-3, with 8 bases lining up with TRBD1. Per the germline V gene, CDR1 is SGHVS and CDR2 is FQNEAQ. Germline trimming cut 5 bases from V and 4 bases from J; bases unmatched to any gene: 11. The CDR3 has 16 amino acids. CDR3 sequence reads: CASSPAWTGLADTQYF. DNA of the CDR3: TGTGCCAGCAGCCCAGCATGGACAGGGCTCGCAGATACGCAGTATTTT.

The chain employs TRBV28 and TRBJ1-2; D is undetermined. CDR1 and CDR2 (germline): MDHEN, SYDVKM. V shed 3 bases and J shed 4 bases, with 9 bases lying between them. CDR3 length: 13 residues. The CDR3 nucleotides are TGTGCCAGCAGTTTCGAGGCACTCTATGGCTACACCTTC. Translating it yields CASSFEALYGYTF.

The gene calls are TRBV7-2 and TRBJ2-1; possible D gene TRBD1, 5 bases. Germline loops: CDR1 SGHTA, CDR2 FQGNSA. The CDR3 has 15 residues. V dropped 4 bases and J dropped 0 bases, with 10 bases sitting between them. CDR3 sequence reads: CASSSQGFSYNEQFF. In DNA, the CDR3 is TGTGCCAGCAGCTCTCAGGGATTCTCCTACAATGAGCAGTTCTTC.

This clone was seen only once. The V and J genes are TRBV5-4 and TRBJ1-2; D perhaps matches TRBD1 (6 bases). CDR3 length: 14 residues. Between the trimmed V and J ends, which lost 4 bases and 1 base, there was a span of 11 bases. Germline V gene lookup returns CDR1 SGHNT and CDR2 YYREEE (reference sequence). CDR3 in amino acids: CASSVTGINYGYTF. CDR3 DNA sequence: TGTGCCAGCAGCGTTACAGGGATTAACTATGGCTACACCTTC.

V gene TRBV6-5 combines with J gene TRBJ1-5, with D possibly TRBD1 on 6 matching bases. V was pared by 2 bases and J by 7 bases, with 15 bases between. The CDR3 runs to 15 residues. In germline, CDR1 is MNHEY, CDR2 SVGAGI. CDR3 in DNA: TGTGCCAGCAGTTACAGGCAGGGGCTGGGACAGCCCCAGCATTTT. Amino acids: CASSYRQGLGQPQHF.

The chain employs TRBV7-9 and TRBJ2-1; no definite D call. CDR3 length: 15 residues. Trimming left V 5 bases short and J 7 bases short, with 18 bases between. Per germline, CDR1 SEHNR and CDR2 FQNEAQ (reference sequence). CDR3 in amino acids: CASSPFRGQTNEQFF. The CDR3 DNA reads TGTGCCAGCAGCCCATTTCGTGGGCAAACTAATGAGCAGTTCTTC.

The rearrangement joins TRBV5-4 to TRBJ2-7; 9 bases align to TRBD2. Germline V gives CDR1 SGHNT, CDR2 YYREEE (reference sequence). The CDR3 spans 16 residues. After removal of 4 bases from V and 1 base from J, the junction contained 9 bases not matched to a gene. CDR3 sequence: CASSAGGGVNSYEQYF. CDR3 DNA sequence: TGTGCCAGCAGCGCGGGGGGGGGCGTTAATTCCTACGAGCAGTACTTC.

The V gene is TRBV29-1, the J gene TRBJ1-1; 8 bases line up with TRBD1. Losses at the gene ends were 3 bases for V and 5 bases for J; bases not matched to a gene: 8. CDR3 length: 14 amino acids. Germline V CDR1 and CDR2: SQVTM, ANQGSEA. In DNA form, the CDR3 reads TGCAGCGTTGACCACAGGGGGAGCGGGACTGAAGCTTTCTTT. Protein sequence: CSVDHRGSGTEAFF.

V gene TRBV5-1 combines with J gene TRBJ2-3, with 8 bases that match TRBD2. Germline values: CDR1 SGHRS, CDR2 YFSETQ. The junction had 3 bases not matched to a gene; V was cut back by 0 bases and J by 3 bases. The CDR3 length is 15 residues. CDR3 sequence: CASSLAAGGTDTQYF. The CDR3 DNA reads as TGCGCCAGCAGCTTGGCTGCGGGAGGAACAGATACGCAGTATTTT. Full variable domain (remainder filled in from reference TRBV5-1 and TRBJ2-3): KAGVTQTPRYLIKTRGQQVTLSCSPISGHRSVSWYQQTPGQGLQFLFEYFSETQRNKGNFPGRFSGRQFSNSRSEMNVSTLELGDSALYLCASSLAAGGTDTQYFGPGTRLTVL.

The V and J genes are TRBV18 and TRBJ1-5; D uncertain. V lost 1 base, J lost 7 bases, and 11 bases lay in between. The CDR3 sequence is 14 residues long. The germline gives CDR1 KGHSH, CDR2 LQKENI. CDR3 sequence: CASSPRQEGQPQHF. In nucleotides, the CDR3 is TGTGCCAGCTCACCACGGCAGGAAGGACAGCCCCAGCATTTT.

The rearrangement uses TRBV9 and TRBJ2-2; 7 nucleotides agree with TRBD1. The germline gives CDR1 SGDLS, CDR2 YYNGEE. The V segment lost 4 bases and the J segment 6 bases; nucleotides outside the gene matches: 9. The CDR3 has 15 residues. CDR3 amino acids: CASSPRQGFAGELFF. In DNA form, the CDR3 reads TGTGCCAGCAGCCCCCGACAGGGTTTCGCCGGGGAGCTGTTTTTT.

The rearrangement links TRBV7-2 to TRBJ1-2; tentatively, D is TRBD1 (5 bases). Trimming shortened V by 1 base and J by 5 bases, and 14 bases separated the two germline ends. Germline V CDR1 and CDR2: SGHTA, FQGNSA. The length of the CDR3 is 15 residues. CDR3 in amino acids: CASSLESGRRYGYTF. The CDR3 DNA reads TGTGCCAGCAGCTTAGAATCGGGACGGAGGTATGGCTACACCTTC.

This chain uses TRBV19 with TRBJ2-5; TRBD2 agrees at 7 bases. Germline CDR1 LNHDA, CDR2 SQIVND (reference sequence). The CDR3 is 18 amino acids. With 6 bases clipped from V and 0 bases from J, the junction kept 16 bases outside the gene matches. The CDR3 loop reads CASSPTGSASGNQETQYF. The CDR3 nucleotides are TGTGCCAGTAGCCCTACTGGGTCGGCTAGCGGAAACCAAGAGACCCAGTACTTC.

V usage is TRBV6-1 and J usage is TRBJ2-3; TRBD2 matches 12 bases. Germline V gene data show CDR1 as MNHNS and CDR2 as SASEGT. The CDR3 consists of 16 residues. J lost 5 bases, V lost 4 bases, and 7 bases had no gene match. Written as DNA, the CDR3 is TGTGCCAGCAGTGTTATGACTAGCGGGAGTATAGATACGCAGTATTTT. Translation: CASSVMTSGSIDTQYF.

The chain recombines TRBV19 with TRBJ1-2; no clear D. This CDR3 region has 12 residues. Germline V gene sequence: CDR1 LNHDA, CDR2 SQIVND (reference sequence). Trimming cost V 3 bases and J 4 bases, with 6 bases left between them. CDR3 coding DNA: TGTGCCAGTAGTATTGACCTCTATGGCTACACCTTC. Protein product: CASSIDLYGYTF.

The chain has TRBV18 and TRBJ1-4; 9 bases are shared with TRBD1. In germline, CDR1 is KGHSH, CDR2 LQKENI. Trimming took 4 bases from V and 7 from J; bases not matched to a gene: 4. The CDR3 contains 14 residues. For the CDR3, the DNA is TGTGCCAGCTCACTACAGGGGGCTAGTGAAAAACTGTTTTTT. It encodes CASSLQGASEKLFF. The full variable domain, its missing parts supplied by reference TRBV18 and TRBJ1-4, is NAGVMQNPRHLVRRRGQEARLRCSPMKGHSHVYWYRQLPEEGLKFMVYLQKENIIDESGMPKERFSAEFPKEGPSILRIQQVVRGDSAAYFCASSLQGASEKLFFGSGTQLSVL.

The chain links TRBV4-1 to TRBJ2-3; 10 nucleotides align to TRBD2. The CDR3 length is 19 residues. Trimming cost V 0 bases and J 3 bases; bases outside gene matches: 12. The germline V gene has CDR1 MGHRA and CDR2 YSYEKL. The CDR3 here is CASSQEVAGGTKRTDTQYF. In DNA, the CDR3 is TGCGCCAGCAGCCAAGAAGTAGCGGGAGGTACGAAGAGGACAGATACGCAGTATTTT.

The chain carries TRBV5-4 and TRBJ2-4, with 7 bases lining up with TRBD2. The ends lost 4 bases at V and 6 bases at J; junction bases unmatched: 10. CDR1 SGHNT and CDR2 YYREEE come from the germline V gene (reference sequence). CDR3 size: 15 residues. CDR3 region: CASSLDRTSLNIQYF. As DNA, the CDR3 is TGTGCCAGCAGCCTGGACCGGACTAGTTTAAACATTCAGTACTTC.

In DNA, the CDR3 is TGTGCCTGGAGCTTTACGGGCAATCAGCCCCAGCATTTT. It encodes CAWSFTGNQPQHF. V is TRBV30 and J is TRBJ1-5; unclear D gene. Trimming pared 3 bases from V and 2 bases from J, leaving 8 bases between. The CDR3 has 13 residues. Germline V gene lookup returns CDR1 GTSNPN and CDR2 SVGIG (reference sequence).

The genes are TRBV6-1 and TRBJ2-7; TRBD1 matches at 9 bases. The CDR3 runs 15 residues. Trimming removed 6 bases from V and 3 bases from J; junction bases left unmatched: 9. CDR1 is MNHNS and CDR2 is SASEGT in the germline V gene. The CDR3 is CASSQVGDRDYEQYF. CDR3 nucleotide sequence: TGTGCCAGCAGCCAAGTTGGGGACAGGGACTACGAGCAGTACTTC.

V is TRBV11-3 and J is TRBJ2-4; 8 bases line up with TRBD1. Trimming took 3 bases from V and 8 from J; bases not matched to a gene: 3. This CDR3 has 13 amino acids. CDR1 SGHNT and CDR2 YENEEA come from the germline V gene. CDR3 nucleotide sequence: TGTGCCAGCAGCTTCCAGACAGGGGACATTCAGTACTTC. Amino acid sequence: CASSFQTGDIQYF.

The CDR3 spells CASSLPRRLAGPKTGELFF. The DNA of the CDR3 is TGCGCCAGCAGCTTACCTAGGCGACTAGCGGGACCTAAAACCGGGGAGCTGTTTTTT. The chain combines TRBV5-1 with TRBJ2-2; 11 bases are shared with TRBD2. Germline V gives CDR1 SGHRS, CDR2 YFSETQ. Trimming at V came to 2 bases and at J to 5 bases, leaving 14 bases not matched to a gene. The CDR3 consists of 19 residues.